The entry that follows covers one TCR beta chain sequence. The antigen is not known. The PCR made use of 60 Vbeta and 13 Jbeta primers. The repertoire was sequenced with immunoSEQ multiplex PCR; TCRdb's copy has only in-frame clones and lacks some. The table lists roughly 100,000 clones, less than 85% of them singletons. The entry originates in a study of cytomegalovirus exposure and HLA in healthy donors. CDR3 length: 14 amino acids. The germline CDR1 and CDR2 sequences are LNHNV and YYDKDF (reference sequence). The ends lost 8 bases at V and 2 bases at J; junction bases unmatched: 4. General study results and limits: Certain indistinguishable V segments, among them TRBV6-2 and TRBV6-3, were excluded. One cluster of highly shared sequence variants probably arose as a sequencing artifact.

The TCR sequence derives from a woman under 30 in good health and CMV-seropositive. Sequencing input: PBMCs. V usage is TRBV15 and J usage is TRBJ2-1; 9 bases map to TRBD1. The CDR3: CATGTGFPYNEQFF. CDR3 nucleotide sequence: TGTGCCACCGGGACAGGGTTTCCCTACAATGAGCAGTTCTTC. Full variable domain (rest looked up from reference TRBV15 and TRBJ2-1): DAMVIQNPRYQVTQFGKPVTLSCSQTLNHNVMYWYQQKSSQAPKLLFHYYDKDFNNEADTPDNFQSRRPNTSFCFLDIRSPGLGDTAMYLCATGTGFPYNEQFFGPGTRLTVL.